The entry that follows covers one T cell receptor (beta chain) sequence. The antigen is undetermined. These data originate in a study of CXCR3-negative and CXCR3-positive naive CD8 T cells. Study-level points and caveats: Comparison of naive cells showed more hydrophobic TRB CDR3s in CXCR3-positive than in CXCR3-negative naive cells. After cryopreservation, expression of CXCR3 was partially reduced, and most assays were run with fresh PBMCs.

TRB cDNA libraries were made by UMI-labeled 5' RACE. After re-calling the 5' RACE reads, TCRdb lists one entry per CDR3 protein, DNA absent. The sample's table shows 45,000 to 65,000 distinct CDR3 sequences. The sequence was collected from a human donor in good health. Some clones in this sample may be carry-over from other donors' samples. The material sequenced was naive CXCR3- CD8+ T cells from blood. Subset denoted: CD45RO-CCR7+CD27+CD95- naive CD8+ T cells lacking CXCR3 (TNR3-).

This CDR3 is CASSEGGGPPYEQYF. V is TRBV2 and J is TRBJ2-7; TCRdb lists TRBD2, though no DNA is available to test this call. The CDR3 loop spans 15 amino acids. Germline assignment: CDR1 SNHLY and CDR2 FYNNEI. Supplemented by reference TRBV2 and TRBJ2-7, the full variable domain reads EPEVTQTPSHQVTQMGQEVILRCVPISNHLYFYWYRQILGQKVEFLVSFYNNEISEKSEIFDDQFSVERPDGSNFTLKIRSTKLEDSAMYFCASSEGGGPPYEQYFGPGTRLTVT.